These 3 T cell receptor beta chains originate from one sample sequenced in a study of cytomegalovirus exposure and HLA in healthy donors. Researchers ran the PCR with 60 Vbeta and 13 Jbeta primers. TCRdb's copy holds only in-frame clones and misses some; the assay was immunoSEQ multiplex PCR. The sample shows about 130,000 clones, 73% of them seen only once. The sample taken for sequencing was PBMCs. The receptors derive from a man in his sixties in good health and CMV-seropositive.

J is TRBJ1-2 and V is TRBV7-9, with TRBD1 matching over 7 bases. Germline CDR1 and CDR2: SEHNR and FQNEAQ (reference sequence). The CDR3 has 14 residues. Trimming cost V 3 bases and J 0 bases; bases outside gene matches: 1. The CDR3 nucleotides read TGTGCCAGCAGCTTGGGGACAGCTAACTATGGCTACACCTTC. Its protein product is CASSLGTANYGYTF. The full variable domain, its missing parts supplied by reference TRBV7-9 and TRBJ1-2, is DTGVSQNPRHKITKRGQNVTFRCDPISEHNRLYWYRQTLGQGPEFLTYFQNEAQLEKSRLLSDRFSAERPKGSFSTLEIQRTEQGDSAMYLCASSLGTANYGYTFGSGTRLTVV.

This clone appeared once. The chain has TRBV5-1 and TRBJ2-1, with TRBD1 matching over 8 bases. Trimming at V came to 8 bases and at J to 2 bases, leaving 3 bases not matched to a gene. This CDR3 has 13 amino acids. Per the germline V gene, CDR1 is SGHRS and CDR2 is YFSETQ. The CDR3 is CASGQGPYNEQFF. The CDR3 DNA sequence: TGCGCCAGTGGACAGGGACCCTACAATGAGCAGTTCTTC.

Note on this clone: Other DNA sequences in this specimen translate into the identical CDR3. J is TRBJ2-2 and V is TRBV5-1; 9 bases are shared with TRBD2. The CDR3 contains 15 residues. CDR1 SGHRS and CDR2 YFSETQ come from the germline V gene. Losses at the gene ends were 0 bases for V and 5 bases for J; bases not matched to a gene: 2. CDR3 residues: CASSLAAGGTGELFF. For the CDR3, the DNA is TGCGCCAGCAGCTTGGCGGCGGGGGGGACCGGGGAGCTGTTTTTT.